Following are 16 T cell receptor beta chains from one sample sequenced in a study of blood T cell repertoires in COVID-19. Using immunoSEQ multiplex PCR, the repertoire was profiled, and TCRdb retains in-frame clones only, with some absent. The sample contains around 120,000 clones, 90% of which appear only once. The specimen was peripheral blood. All receptors derive from a human donor with active COVID-19. The donor label of this sample is uncertain.

The V call is TRBV5-5, the J call TRBJ2-5, with TRBD1 matching over 7 bases. Germline lookup yields CDR1 SGHKS and CDR2 YYEKEE (reference sequence). The CDR3 contains 13 residues. V shed 4 bases and J 2 bases; nucleotides not matched to a gene: 2. CDR3 DNA sequence: TGTGCCAGCAGCGTGGACAGGCAAGAGACCCAGTACTTC. It yields the protein CASSVDRQETQYF.

This clone was seen a single time. The V gene is TRBV29-1, the J gene TRBJ1-1; D unresolved. The CDR3 has 12 amino acids. Germline lookup yields CDR1 SQVTM and CDR2 ANQGSEA. V lost 5 bases to trimming and J lost 3 bases, with 10 bases between them. CDR3 DNA: TGCAGCGTTATAGGGAGGGACACTGAAGCTTTCTTT. Its translation: CSVIGRDTEAFF.

The chain employs TRBV27 and TRBJ2-1; TRBD2 agrees at 13 bases. With 5 bases clipped from V and 8 bases from J, the junction kept 30 bases outside the gene matches. Germline V gives CDR1 MNHEY, CDR2 SMNVEV (reference sequence). The CDR3 contains 23 residues. In nucleotides, the CDR3 is TGTGCCAGCAGTGGGGGCATCCCAGGACTAGCGGGGGTTACCAAGGAGCAGAGCGATGAGCAGTTCTTC. Protein product: CASSGGIPGLAGVTKEQSDEQFF.

The chain recombines TRBV6-5 with TRBJ2-5; 12 bases fit TRBD2. V trimming: 6 bases; J trimming: 5 bases; junction bases outside the gene matches: 7. Germline V gene data show CDR1 as MNHEY and CDR2 as SVGAGI. This CDR3 region has 15 residues. In DNA, the CDR3 is TGTGCCAGCAGCTCCCTCGGACTAGCGGGGGAGACCCAGTACTTC. It encodes CASSSLGLAGETQYF.

The genes are TRBV7-2 and TRBJ1-1, with D tentatively TRBD1 (6 bases). The CDR3 has 17 residues. V was trimmed by 5 bases and J by 0 bases, leaving 19 bases between them. Per the germline V gene, CDR1 is SGHTA and CDR2 is FQGNSA. The CDR3 protein is CASSRPIVRGLNTEAFF. Written as DNA, the CDR3 is TGTGCCAGCAGCCGTCCGATCGTCAGGGGCCTGAACACTGAAGCTTTCTTT.

V gene TRBV3-1 (or the pseudogene TRBV3-2) combines with J gene TRBJ1-1, with D unclear. CDR3 length: 16 amino acids. CDR1 and CDR2 (germline): LGHDT, YNNKEL (reference sequence). V shed 4 bases and J shed 0 bases, with 15 bases lying between them. This CDR3 reads CASSPRARFVNTEAFF. CDR3 nucleotides: TGTGCCAGCAGCCCGCGGGCCCGCTTCGTGAACACTGAAGCTTTCTTT.

The gene calls are TRBV7-9 and TRBJ2-7; the match to TRBD1 covers 11 bases. Germline V CDR1 and CDR2: SEHNR, FQNEAQ (reference sequence). The CDR3 is 15 amino acids. After removal of 5 bases from V and 7 bases from J, the junction contained 10 bases not matched to a gene. The CDR3 is CASSPGQGASREQYF. The CDR3 DNA reads as TGTGCCAGCAGCCCAGGACAGGGGGCATCTCGGGAGCAGTACTTC.

The chain joins TRBV5-5 to TRBJ2-3; D unresolved. V lost 0 bases and J lost 2, with 7 bases in between. Per germline, CDR1 SGHKS and CDR2 YYEKEE (reference sequence). CDR3 size: 14 residues. The CDR3, as DNA: TGTGCCAGCAGCTTGGCTACTAACACAGATACGCAGTATTTT. Its translation is CASSLATNTDTQYF.

The V call is TRBV2, the J call TRBJ2-7; a possible D gene is TRBD1 (6 bases). CDR1 and CDR2 from the germline V gene are SNHLY and FYNNEI. The CDR3 extends over 12 amino acids. Trimming left V 2 bases short and J 4 bases short, with 6 bases between. The CDR3 DNA is TGTGCCAGCAGTGAACAGGGGTACGAGCAGTACTTC. Translation: CASSEQGYEQYF.

The J gene is TRBJ1-1, the V gene TRBV19; the D is unclear. The CDR3 is made up of 17 amino acids. Trimming left V 0 bases short and J 1 base short, with 15 bases between. The germline V gene has CDR1 LNHDA and CDR2 SQIVND (reference sequence). CDR3 sequence (DNA): TGTGCCAGTAGTATAGATCACGGGAATACTGGGAACACTGAAGCTTTCTTT. Amino acids: CASSIDHGNTGNTEAFF. Using reference TRBV19 and TRBJ1-1 for the parts outside the CDR3, the full variable domain is DGGITQSPKYLFRKEGQNVTLSCEQNLNHDAMYWYRQDPGQGLRLIYYSQIVNDFQKGDIAEGYSVSREKKESFPLTVTSAQKNPTAFYLCASSIDHGNTGNTEAFFGQGTRLTVV.

The gene calls are TRBV2 and TRBJ2-5; D remains unclear. The V end was cut by 2 bases, the J end by 4 bases, with 17 bases between. Germline lookup yields CDR1 SNHLY and CDR2 FYNNEI. The CDR3 spans 16 residues. CDR3 loop: CASSENGPVTVETQYF. For the CDR3, the DNA is TGTGCCAGCAGTGAAAATGGGCCAGTCACAGTAGAGACCCAGTACTTC.

For the CDR3, the DNA is TGCGCCAGCAGCTTCTTAAAAGTGGGACAGGGGGCAGATACGCAGTATTTT. Its protein product is CASSFLKVGQGADTQYF. V gene TRBV5-1 combines with J gene TRBJ2-3, with 11 nucleotides matching TRBD1. Germline V gene lookup returns CDR1 SGHRS and CDR2 YFSETQ. The CDR3 extends over 17 amino acids. Losses at the gene ends were 2 bases for V and 4 bases for J; bases not matched to a gene: 9.

The CDR3 DNA follows: TGTGCCAGCAGCTTAGAGCGGGAGCAGTTCTTC. Amino acid sequence: CASSLEREQFF. This chain links TRBV7-2 with TRBJ2-1, with D perhaps TRBD2 (5 bases). The germline V and J ends were trimmed by 1 base and 10 bases, with 5 bases remaining between them. CDR1 and CDR2 from the germline V gene are SGHTA and FQGNSA. The length of the CDR3 is 11 residues.

The rearrangement links TRBV5-5 to TRBJ2-1, with 8 positions matching TRBD2. Per the germline V gene, CDR1 is SGHKS and CDR2 is YYEKEE (reference sequence). The CDR3 runs to 15 residues. V shed 1 base, J shed 4 bases, and the junction held 4 bases outside the gene matches. The chain's CDR3 is CASSLYREGYNEQFF. The CDR3 DNA reads as TGTGCCAGCAGCTTGTACCGGGAGGGGTACAATGAGCAGTTCTTC.

A single count supports this clone. The J gene is TRBJ1-5, the V gene TRBV4-1; the D gene is possibly TRBD1 (5 bases). The V gene's germline CDR1 is MGHRA and CDR2 YSYEKL. This CDR3 contains 16 residues. Trimming left V 3 bases short and J 5 bases short, with 17 bases between. CDR3 sequence reads: CASSQAPGEVYQPQHF. The DNA for the CDR3 is TGCGCCAGCAGCCAGGCCCCGGGGGAGGTCTATCAGCCCCAGCATTTT.

CDR3 residues: CASSERLGGENIQYF. CDR3 sequence (DNA): TGTGCCAGTAGTGAACGATTGGGGGGAGAAAACATTCAGTACTTC. This rearrangement joins TRBV19 to TRBJ2-4; possibly TRBD2 for D (6 bases). Germline CDR1 and CDR2: LNHDA and SQIVND (reference sequence). CDR3 size: 15 residues. Trimming pared 5 bases from V and 5 bases from J, leaving 16 bases between.